This T cell receptor (beta chain) was observed in a study of shared clonotypes between healthy human individuals. Naive CD8 cells, CD45RO-negative and positively selected for CCR7, excluded terminally differentiated effector memory CD45RA+ cells. Assay used: immunoSEQ multiplex PCR; TCRdb lists only in-frame clones, some missing. This table holds about 2.2 million clones, around 93% found once. Sequenced input: naive CD8+ T cells from PBMCs. The source is a man aged 18-30 years in good health. Some clones in this sample may be carry-over from other donors' samples.

CDR3 sequence reads: CASSWGTGGQKFF. CDR3 coding DNA: TGTGCCAGCAGCTGGGGGACAGGGGGACAAAAGTTCTTC. The V call is TRBV5-6, the J call TRBJ2-1; 11 nucleotides line up with TRBD1. The CDR3 consists of 13 residues. V lost 3 bases and J lost 14; bases outside the gene matches: 7. Looked up from germline, CDR1 is SGHDT and CDR2 is YYEEEE.